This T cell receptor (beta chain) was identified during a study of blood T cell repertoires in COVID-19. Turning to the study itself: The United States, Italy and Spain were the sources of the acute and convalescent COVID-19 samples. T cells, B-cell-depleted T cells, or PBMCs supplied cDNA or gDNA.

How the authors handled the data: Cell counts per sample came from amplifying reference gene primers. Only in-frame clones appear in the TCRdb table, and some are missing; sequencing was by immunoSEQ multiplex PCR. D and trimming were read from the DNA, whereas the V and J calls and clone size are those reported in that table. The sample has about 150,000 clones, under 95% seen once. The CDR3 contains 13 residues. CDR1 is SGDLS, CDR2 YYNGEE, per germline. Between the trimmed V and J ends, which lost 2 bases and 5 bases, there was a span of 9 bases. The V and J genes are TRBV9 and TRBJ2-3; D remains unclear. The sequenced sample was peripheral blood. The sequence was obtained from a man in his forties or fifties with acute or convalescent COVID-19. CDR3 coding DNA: TGTGCCAGCAGCGTGAGTCCCGGAGATACGCAGTATTTT. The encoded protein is CASSVSPGDTQYF.